This T cell receptor beta chain was sequenced in a study of blood T cell repertoires in COVID-19. Per the original data handling: Amplification with reference gene primers provided the estimates of nucleated cell counts. TCRdb's copy holds only in-frame clones and misses some; the assay was immunoSEQ multiplex PCR. That table supplies the V and J calls and clone size; D and trimming were determined from the DNA. The sample has about 200,000 clones; 65% to 85% are singletons. Individuals drawn from around 25 US areas were about 18 to 95 years old. Clinical histories supplied by participants themselves formed the basis of cohort assignment. Symptom resolution, clearance, or two negative PCRs marked donors in Cohort 3 as recovered. Trimming shortened V by 7 bases and J by 4 bases, and 13 bases separated the two germline ends. Germline CDR1 is MGHDK and CDR2 is SYGVNS. The CDR3 is 14 residues long.

The sample comprised PBMCs or T cells enriched from blood (not recorded which). The sequence derives from a man aged 40-55 years who had recovered from COVID-19. The chain couples TRBV25-1 to TRBJ1-4; possibly TRBD1 for D (6 bases). Here the CDR3 reads CASTETGLNEKLFF. In DNA, the CDR3 is TGTGCCAGCACCGAGACAGGACTTAATGAAAAACTGTTTTTT.